This TCR beta chain was captured in a study of blood T cells in healthy people across ages. Total RNA amounts of at least 5 micrograms were extracted per sample. Using a J-beta primer mix together with a sample-barcoded 5' primer, a second PCR was run for roughly 7 to 11 cycles. TCRdb reanalysed the 5' RACE reads using MiXCR and keeps one entry per CDR3 protein. The sample lists 1,800,000 or so distinct CDR3 sequences, 30% to 40% occurring once. The CDR3 sequence is 13 residues long. Germline V CDR1 and CDR2: DFQATT, SNEGSKA (reference sequence). The V end was cut by 3 bases, the J end by 2 bases, with 8 bases between.

The receptor comes from a human donor in good health. This chain links TRBV20-1 with TRBJ1-5; D is ambiguous. Sequenced material: blood. The CDR3 region is CSASVQGNQPQHF. As DNA, the CDR3 is TGCAGTGCTAGTGTGCAGGGCAATCAGCCCCAGCATTTT.